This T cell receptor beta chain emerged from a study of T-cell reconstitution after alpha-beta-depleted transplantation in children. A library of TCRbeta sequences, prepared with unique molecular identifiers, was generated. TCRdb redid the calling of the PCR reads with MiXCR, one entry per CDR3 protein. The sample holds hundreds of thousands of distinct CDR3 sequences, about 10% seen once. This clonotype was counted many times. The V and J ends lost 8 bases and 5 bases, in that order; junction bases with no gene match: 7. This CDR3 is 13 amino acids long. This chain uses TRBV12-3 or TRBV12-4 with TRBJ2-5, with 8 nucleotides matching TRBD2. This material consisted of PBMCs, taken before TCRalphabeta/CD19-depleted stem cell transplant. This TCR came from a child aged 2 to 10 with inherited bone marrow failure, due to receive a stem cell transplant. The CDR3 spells CASLRGGGETQYF. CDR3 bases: TGTGCCAGCCTTCGGGGCGGGGGGGAGACCCAGTACTTC.